These T cell receptor beta chains were read from a single sample in a study of Graves' ophthalmopathy and Graves' hyperthyroidism. TCRdb ran MiXCR on the multiplex PCR reads and lists one entry per CDR3 protein. The top ten hold 4% to 5% of the sample, which has about 550,000 distinct CDR3 sequences, about 40% seen once. The sequencing sample was made of peripheral blood or thyroid tissue (not recorded which). The receptors stem from an adult man with Graves' hyperthyroidism. CDR3s include the opening cysteine and the closing phenylalanine or tryptophan. A D gene is named only where the DNA matches it firmly. Not every row has a clone size; where given, it reads once, few, many or a size class.

TRBJ1-1 | . | TRBV29-1 | TRBD1 | TGCAGCGTGCCCCTAGGACAGGGGGCATTGAACACTGAAGCTTTCTTT | CSVPLGQGALNTEAFF
TRBJ1-5 | . | TRBV20-1 | TRBD1 | TGCAGTGCTAGAGCCGGGACAGGGTTTTATCAGCCCCAGCATTTT | CSARAGTGFYQPQHF
TRBJ2-7 | many | TRBV20-1 | . | TGCAGTGCTACTACTAGCACCTACGAGCAGTACTTC | CSATTSTYEQYF
TRBJ2-2 | once | TRBV7-9 | . | TGTGCCAGCAGCTTCGGGCGCAGGGACACCAGGGAGCTGTTTTTT | CASSFGRRDTRELFF
TRBJ1-2 | . | TRBV29-1 | . | TGCAGCGTTGCGGAGACAGCGGCTAACTATGGCTACACCTTC | CSVAETAANYGYTF
TRBJ2-2 | many | TRBV29-1 | TRBD2 | TGCAGCGTTGCCCTCTTCGTCTCTAGCGGGGCGGGAGGGGAGCTGTTTTTT | CSVALFVSSGAGGELFF
TRBJ2-5 | . | TRBV12-3/TRBV12-4 | . | TGTGCCAGCAGTTCCCAAAACCAGGGTCAGCCCCAGTACTTC | CASSSQNQGQPQYF
TRBJ1-5 | . | TRBV10-3 | . | TGTGCCATCAGTGACGGGGTAGGGAAAAATCAGCCCCAGCATTTT | CAISDGVGKNQPQHF
TRBJ2-7 | . | TRBV2 | . | TGTGCCTGCAGTTTATCCGGGGTCTACGAGCAGTACTTC | CACSLSGVYEQYF
TRBJ1-2 | . | TRBV20-1 | . | TGCAGTGCAGGACTAGCGGGGGGCTTTGGCTACACCTTC | CSAGLAGGFGYTF
TRBJ2-3 | few | TRBV20-1 | . | TGCAGTGCTGCTCAGGGGACAGATACGCAGTATTTT | CSAAQGTDTQYF
TRBJ2-5 | many | TRBV14 | . | TGTGCCAGCAGCCCCAGGCGGGCTAGCGTGGAGACCCAGTACTTC | CASSPRRASVETQYF
TRBJ2-7 | . | TRBV11-2 | . | TGTGCCAGCAGGAAACTAGGGGGCGTGGGGGGCTACGAGCAGTACTTC | CASRKLGGVGGYEQYF
TRBJ1-2 | many | TRBV6-5 | . | TGTGCCAGCAGTTACTCGAGCAGGGCGGACTATGGCTACACCTTC | CASSYSSRADYGYTF
TRBJ1-1 | . | TRBV6-6 | . | TGTGCCAGCGACTTCCTACAGCGGAACACTGAAGCTTTCTTT | CASDFLQRNTEAFF
TRBJ2-7 | once | TRBV10-3 | TRBD1 | TGTGCCATCAGTGAGTCAGGGACAGGGGCGTCCTACGAGCAGTACTTC | CAISESGTGASYEQYF
TRBJ2-7 | . | TRBV15 | TRBD1 | TGTGCCACCAGCAGTGACAGGGGGCCCCTCGAGCAGTACTTC | CATSSDRGPLEQYF
TRBJ2-1 | . | TRBV24-1 | . | TGTGCCACCAGTGACGGGGCCACTACCTACAATGAGCAGTTCTTC | CATSDGATTYNEQFF
TRBJ1-6 | few | TRBV6-5 | . | TGTGCCAGCAGCCCAGCGGGACAATTAGGCTCCTATAATTCACCCCTCCACTTT | CASSPAGQLGSYNSPLHF
TRBJ1-2 | few | TRBV5-1 | . | TGCGCCAGCAGCTTGGCCGGGCAGGGAGAGCACTATGGCTACACCTTC | CASSLAGQGEHYGYTF
TRBJ1-2 | . | TRBV5-1 | . | TGCGCCAGCAGCCCCGCCAGCGGTAGGGTTGGTAACTATGGCTACACCTTC | CASSPASGRVGNYGYTF
TRBJ2-1 | . | TRBV2 | TRBD2 | TGTGCCAGCACAGCGGGAGGGCGGTATGAGCAGTTCTTC | CASTAGGRYEQFF
TRBJ1-5 | many | TRBV24-1 | . | TGTGCCACCAGTGATTTCAACACACATCAGCCCCAGCATTTT | CATSDFNTHQPQHF
TRBJ1-2 | . | TRBV29-1 | . | TGCAGCGTTGAAGCGCGGCAGGGCGATGGCTACACCTTC | CSVEARQGDGYTF
TRBJ2-1 | . | TRBV20-1 | . | TGCAGTGCTAGATTTGGCAGGGCGGTCGATGAGCAGTTCTTC | CSARFGRAVDEQFF
TRBJ2-7 | . | TRBV7-9 | . | TGTGCCAGCAGCTTCCGGGACGGGACATACGAGCAGTACTTC | CASSFRDGTYEQYF
TRBJ2-5 | many | TRBV28 | . | TGTGCCAGCAGGAGGGGGGCCGTCGAGACCCAGTACTTC | CASRRGAVETQYF
TRBJ2-2 | few | TRBV20-1 | . | TGCAGTGCTAGGCCCTCGGGCGACCAGGGGGGGCCCGGGGAGCTGTTTTTT | CSARPSGDQGGPGELFF
TRBJ2-3 | few | TRBV5-1 | . | TGCGCCAGCAGCTCTAATCACAGGGTGGGCACAGATACGCAGTATTTT | CASSSNHRVGTDTQYF
TRBJ1-4 | . | TRBV12-3/TRBV12-4 | TRBD1 | TGTGCCAGCAGAAATTATGGGACAGGTTACGAAAAACTGTTTTTT | CASRNYGTGYEKLFF
TRBJ1-2 | . | TRBV6-5 | . | TGTGCCAGCAGTTTCACAGGGAGTTCGGGCTACACCTTC | CASSFTGSSGYTF
TRBJ2-7 | . | TRBV7-9 | TRBD1 | TGTGCCAGCAGCTTAACCCGGGACAGGGGGGACTACGAGCAGTACTTC | CASSLTRDRGDYEQYF
TRBJ2-5 | . | TRBV2 | TRBD1 | TGTGCCAGCAGTTCATCAAGAGACAGGGTTCGAGAGACCCAGTACTTC | CASSSSRDRVRETQYF
TRBJ1-6 | many | TRBV6-5 | TRBD1 | TGTGCCAGCAGTGACGGGACAGGGATGATGTCACCCCTCCACTTT | CASSDGTGMMSPLHF
TRBJ2-5 | . | TRBV20-1 | TRBD1 | TGCAGTGCTAGGACAGGGACCCTGGTGGAGACCCAGTACTTC | CSARTGTLVETQYF
TRBJ1-1 | . | TRBV19 | TRBD1 | TGTGCCAGTAGTATTAATCGACAGGGAAGGAGCACTGAAGCTTTCTTT | CASSINRQGRSTEAFF
TRBJ1-2 | . | TRBV5-4 | TRBD1 | TGTGCCAGCAGCTTATATGAGACAGGGTCGCATGATGGCTACACCTTC | CASSLYETGSHDGYTF
TRBJ2-1 | . | TRBV7-7 | TRBD2 | TGTGCTAGCAGCCTCGGACTAGCGAGAAATGAGCAGTTCTTC | CASSLGLARNEQFF
TRBJ2-5 | many | TRBV6-5 | . | TGTGCCAGCAGGCAACTAGTGCGGGAGACCCAGTACTTC | CASRQLVRETQYF
TRBJ1-2 | once | TRBV7-9 | TRBD1 | TGTGCCAGCAGCTCGACGACAGGGGGGGTGAACTATGGCTACACCTTC | CASSSTTGGVNYGYTF
TRBJ2-2 | . | TRBV19 | . | TGTGCCAGTAGTAACGAAACTAGCGGGGAGCTGTTTTTT | CASSNETSGELFF
TRBJ1-6 | few | TRBV2 | . | TGTGCCAGCAGTGAGCCGACAGAAGGTGGATATAATTCACCCCTCCACTTT | CASSEPTEGGYNSPLHF
TRBJ1-1 | many | TRBV5-8 | . | TGTGCCAGCAGCTTAAGGGACACTGAAGCTTTCTTT | CASSLRDTEAFF
TRBJ2-7 | few | TRBV4-1 | . | TGCGCCAGCAGCCAAGGTGATAGTTCTTCCTACGAGCAGTACTTC | CASSQGDSSSYEQYF
TRBJ1-2 | many | TRBV19 | . | TGTGCCAGTAGTATGGTAGCTAACTATGGCTACACCTTC | CASSMVANYGYTF
TRBJ2-1 | . | TRBV2 | TRBD2 | TGTGCCAGCAGTGAGGGGGGGGGATCCTACAATGAGCAGTTCTTC | CASSEGGGSYNEQFF
TRBJ1-1 | . | TRBV20-1 | TRBD1 | TGCAGTGCTTACACAGGGGGACGGGACACTGAAGCTTTCTTT | CSAYTGGRDTEAFF
TRBJ2-5 | . | TRBV5-1 | . | TGCGCCAGCAGCTTGGCTGGGAATCGAGAGACCCAGTACTTC | CASSLAGNRETQYF
TRBJ2-7 | many | TRBV5-1 | TRBD2 | TGCGCCAGCAGCTTGGCTAGCGGGACCGGGGGCGAGCAGTACTTC | CASSLASGTGGEQYF
TRBJ2-2 | . | TRBV7-9 | . | TGTGCCAGCAGCTTAACGGGGGCTAACGCGAACACCGGGGAGCTGTTTTTT | CASSLTGANANTGELFF
TRBJ1-5 | . | TRBV7-2 | TRBD1 | TGTGCCAGCAGCTTTTCAAGGGGGACAGGGTGTCGTCAGCCCCAGCATTTT | CASSFSRGTGCRQPQHF
TRBJ2-7 | . | TRBV28 | TRBD2 | TGTGCCAGCAGTTTATGGGGGGGGGAAAGCGAGCAGTACTTC | CASSLWGGESEQYF
TRBJ2-7 | many | TRBV5-4 | . | TGTGCCAGCAGCCACCGGGACCAAGCCTACGAGCAGTACTTC | CASSHRDQAYEQYF
TRBJ2-7 | . | TRBV5-6 | . | TGTGCCAGCAGCTTGTTCCCTAAGGACCACGAGCAGTACTTC | CASSLFPKDHEQYF
TRBJ2-7 | many | TRBV6-5 | TRBD1 | TGTGCCAGCAGTTACTCGGGACAGGGGAAGTTCTACGAGCAGTACTTC | CASSYSGQGKFYEQYF